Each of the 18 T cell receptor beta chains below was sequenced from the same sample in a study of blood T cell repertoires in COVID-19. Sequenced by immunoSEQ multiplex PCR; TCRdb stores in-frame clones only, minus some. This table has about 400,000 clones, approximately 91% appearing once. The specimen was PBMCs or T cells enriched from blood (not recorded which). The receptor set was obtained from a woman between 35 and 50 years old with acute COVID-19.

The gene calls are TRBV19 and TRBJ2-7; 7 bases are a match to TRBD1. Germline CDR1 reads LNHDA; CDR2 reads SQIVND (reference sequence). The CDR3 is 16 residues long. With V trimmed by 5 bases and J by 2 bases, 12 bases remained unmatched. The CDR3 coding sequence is TGTGCCAGTAGTCACAGAAGAGACAGGGTCACCTACGAGCAGTACTTC. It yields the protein CASSHRRDRVTYEQYF.

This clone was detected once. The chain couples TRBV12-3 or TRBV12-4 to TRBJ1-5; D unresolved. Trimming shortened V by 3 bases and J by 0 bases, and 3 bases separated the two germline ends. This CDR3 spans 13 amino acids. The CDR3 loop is CASSFRSNQPQHF. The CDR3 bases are TGTGCCAGCAGTTTCCGTAGCAATCAGCCCCAGCATTTT.

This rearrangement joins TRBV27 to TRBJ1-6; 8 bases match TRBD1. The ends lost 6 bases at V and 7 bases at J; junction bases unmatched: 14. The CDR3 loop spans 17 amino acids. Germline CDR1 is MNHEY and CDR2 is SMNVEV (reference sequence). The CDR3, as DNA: TGTGCCAGCAGCCTTAAACCCGGGACAGGAGGCAATTCACCCCTCCACTTT. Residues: CASSLKPGTGGNSPLHF.

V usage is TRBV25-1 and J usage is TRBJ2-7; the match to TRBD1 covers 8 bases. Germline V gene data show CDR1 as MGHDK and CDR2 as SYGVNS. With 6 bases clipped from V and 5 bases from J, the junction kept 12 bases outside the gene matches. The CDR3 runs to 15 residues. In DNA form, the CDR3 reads TGTGCCAGCAGCACGGGGGCCAGGGGGCGACACGAGCAGTACTTC. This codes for CASSTGARGRHEQYF.

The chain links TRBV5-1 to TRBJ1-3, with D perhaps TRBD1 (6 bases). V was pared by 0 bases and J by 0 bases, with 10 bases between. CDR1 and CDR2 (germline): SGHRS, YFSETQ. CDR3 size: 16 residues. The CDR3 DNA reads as TGCGCCAGCAGCTTGGCAGGGGCCCACTCTGGAAACACCATATATTTT. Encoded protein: CASSLAGAHSGNTIYF.

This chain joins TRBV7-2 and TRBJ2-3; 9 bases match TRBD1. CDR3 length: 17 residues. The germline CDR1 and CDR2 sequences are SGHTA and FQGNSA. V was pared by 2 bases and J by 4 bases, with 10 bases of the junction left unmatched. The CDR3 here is CASSLQQPGQGSDTQYF. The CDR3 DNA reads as TGTGCCAGCAGCTTACAACAACCGGGACAGGGTTCAGATACGCAGTATTTT.

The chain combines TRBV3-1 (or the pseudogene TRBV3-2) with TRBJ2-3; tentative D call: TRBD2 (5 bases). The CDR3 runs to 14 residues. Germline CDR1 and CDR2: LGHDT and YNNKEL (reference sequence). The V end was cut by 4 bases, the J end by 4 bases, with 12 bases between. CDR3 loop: CASSLLARADTQYF. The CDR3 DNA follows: TGTGCCAGCAGCCTCCTAGCCCGTGCAGATACGCAGTATTTT.

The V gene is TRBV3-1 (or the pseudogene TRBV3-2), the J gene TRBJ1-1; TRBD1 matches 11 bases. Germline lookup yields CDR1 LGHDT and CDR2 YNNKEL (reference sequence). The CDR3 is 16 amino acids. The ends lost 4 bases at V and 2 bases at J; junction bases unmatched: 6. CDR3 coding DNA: TGTGCCAGCAGCCCCGGGACAGGGGGGGGAAACACTGAAGCTTTCTTT. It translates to CASSPGTGGGNTEAFF.

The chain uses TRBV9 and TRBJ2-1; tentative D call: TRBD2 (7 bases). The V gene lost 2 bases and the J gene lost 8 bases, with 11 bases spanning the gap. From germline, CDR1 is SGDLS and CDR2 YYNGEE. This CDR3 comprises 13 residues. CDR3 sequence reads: CASSVRGADEQFF. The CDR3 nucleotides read TGTGCCAGCAGCGTCCGGGGGGCCGATGAGCAGTTCTTC.

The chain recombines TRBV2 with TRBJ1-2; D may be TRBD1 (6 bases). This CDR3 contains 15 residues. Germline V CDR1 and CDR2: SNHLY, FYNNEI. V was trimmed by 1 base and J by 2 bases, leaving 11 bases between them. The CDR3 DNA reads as TGTGCCAGCAGTGAAGAGGGGGGGGCGAACTATGGCTACACCTTC. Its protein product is CASSEEGGANYGYTF. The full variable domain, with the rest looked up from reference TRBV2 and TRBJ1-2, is EPEVTQTPSHQVTQMGQEVILRCVPISNHLYFYWYRQILGQKVEFLVSFYNNEISEKSEIFDDQFSVERPDGSNFTLKIRSTKLEDSAMYFCASSEEGGANYGYTFGSGTRLTVV.

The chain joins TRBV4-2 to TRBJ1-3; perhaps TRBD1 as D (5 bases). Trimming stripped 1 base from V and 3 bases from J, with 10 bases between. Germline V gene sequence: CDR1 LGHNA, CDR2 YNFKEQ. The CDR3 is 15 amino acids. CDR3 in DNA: TGTGCCAGCAGCCAAGTGGGTCAGGGTGGAAACACCATATATTTT. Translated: CASSQVGQGGNTIYF.

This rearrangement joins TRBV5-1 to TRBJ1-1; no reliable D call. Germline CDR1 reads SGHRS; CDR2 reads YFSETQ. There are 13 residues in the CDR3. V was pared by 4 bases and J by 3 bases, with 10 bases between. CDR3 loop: CASSENTDTEAFF. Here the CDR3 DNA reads TGCGCCAGCAGCGAGAATACAGACACTGAAGCTTTCTTT.

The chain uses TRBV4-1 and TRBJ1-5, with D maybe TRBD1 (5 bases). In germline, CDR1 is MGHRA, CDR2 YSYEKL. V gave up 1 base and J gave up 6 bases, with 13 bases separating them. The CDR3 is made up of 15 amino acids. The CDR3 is CASSQVMGRSQPQHF. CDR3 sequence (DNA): TGCGCCAGCAGCCAAGTGATGGGGCGCAGTCAGCCCCAGCATTTT.

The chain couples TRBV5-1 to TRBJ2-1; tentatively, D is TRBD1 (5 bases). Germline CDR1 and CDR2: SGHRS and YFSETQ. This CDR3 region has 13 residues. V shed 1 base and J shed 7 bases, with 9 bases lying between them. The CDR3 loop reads CASSLRQKNEQFF. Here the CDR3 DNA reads TGCGCCAGCAGCTTGAGACAGAAAAATGAGCAGTTCTTC. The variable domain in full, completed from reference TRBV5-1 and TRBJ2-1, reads KAGVTQTPRYLIKTRGQQVTLSCSPISGHRSVSWYQQTPGQGLQFLFEYFSETQRNKGNFPGRFSGRQFSNSRSEMNVSTLELGDSALYLCASSLRQKNEQFFGPGTRLTVL.

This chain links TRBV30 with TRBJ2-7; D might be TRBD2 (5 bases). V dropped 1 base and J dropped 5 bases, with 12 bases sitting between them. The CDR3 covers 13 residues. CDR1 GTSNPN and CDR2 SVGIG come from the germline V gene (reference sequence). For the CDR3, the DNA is TGTGCCTGGAGTGAATTTACCGGGAACGAGCAGTACTTC. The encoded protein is CAWSEFTGNEQYF.

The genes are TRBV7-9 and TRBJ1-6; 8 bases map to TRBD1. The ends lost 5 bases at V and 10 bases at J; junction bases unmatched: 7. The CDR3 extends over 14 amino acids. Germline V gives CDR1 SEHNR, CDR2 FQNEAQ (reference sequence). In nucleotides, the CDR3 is TGTGCCAGCAGCCGCGGACAGGGCCAATCACCCCTCCACTTT. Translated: CASSRGQGQSPLHF.

CDR3 protein: CASSLSGNQPQHF. DNA of the CDR3: TGCGCCAGCAGCTTGTCAGGGAATCAGCCCCAGCATTTT. The chain uses TRBV5-1 and TRBJ1-5, with D tentatively TRBD1 (5 bases). Trimming removed 1 base from V and 4 bases from J, with 6 bases in between. From germline, CDR1 is SGHRS and CDR2 YFSETQ. This CDR3 has 13 residues.

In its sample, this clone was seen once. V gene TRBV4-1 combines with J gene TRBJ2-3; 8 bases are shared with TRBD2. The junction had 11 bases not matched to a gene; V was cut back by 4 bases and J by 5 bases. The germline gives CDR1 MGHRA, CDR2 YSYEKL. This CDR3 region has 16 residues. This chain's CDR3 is CASSLPAGERGDTQYF. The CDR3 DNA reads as TGCGCCAGCAGCCTTCCAGCGGGGGAGCGGGGAGATACGCAGTATTTT.